This TCR beta chain was documented in a study of T cell responses to AZD1222 COVID-19 vaccine. With respect to this clone: Antigen specificity is unknown.

The CDR3 contains 16 residues. The germline gives CDR1 MNHEY, CDR2 SVGAGI. J lost 5 bases, V lost 0 bases, and 6 bases had no gene match. Libraries were prepared by immunoSEQ multiplex PCR; TCRdb keeps only in-frame clonotypes and omits some of them. This sample carries about 120,000 clones, about 93% of them seen once, and the ten largest clones take around 5.1%. General observations from the study: Nearly half of unique spike-specific TCRs reportedly avoided B.1.351 and B.1.1.7 mutated regions. Receipt of two AZD1222 doses was followed by a rise in Spike-specific TCR breadth and depth.

This receptor was taken from an adult who received the AZD1222 COVID-19 vaccine. The rearrangement joins TRBV6-5 to TRBJ2-7, with TRBD1 matching 11 bases. The specimen was peripheral blood, collected 28 days after the second AZD1222 dose. The CDR3 sequence: CASSYSPGQGGHEQYF. The CDR3 bases are TGTGCCAGCAGTTACTCTCCGGGACAGGGGGGACACGAGCAGTACTTC.